The 29 T cell receptor beta chains in this list originate from one sample, sequenced in a study of cytomegalovirus exposure and HLA in healthy donors listed by TCRdb under 2017. Receptor amplification or capture employed the immunoSEQ multiplex PCR assay. The multiplex PCR relied on a mix of 60 forward primers for TCR Vbeta segments and 13 reverse primers for TCR Jbeta segments. TCRdb mirrors the immuneACCESS table, restricted to in-frame sequences. Some clones are absent from its copies; in checked studies, under half trace to an unresolved V gene, and the reason for the others is unknown. This sample comprises about 150,000 clones, over 70% of them detected only once. Roughly 1.3% of the sample is held by the ten biggest clonotypes. Sequenced sample: PBMCs. The receptors were gathered from a woman in her 40s in good health and CMV-seronegative.

The chain joins TRBV18 to TRBJ2-5; 9 bases line up with TRBD2. CDR1 is KGHSH and CDR2 is LQKENI in the germline V gene. The CDR3 extends over 19 amino acids. Unmatched junction bases numbered 12, after V lost 0 bases and J lost 1 base. CDR3 loop: CASSPPAIESSGAQETQYF. In DNA, the CDR3 is TGTGCCAGCTCACCACCGGCGATAGAATCTAGCGGGGCCCAAGAGACCCAGTACTTC.

The V and J genes are TRBV28 and TRBJ1-2; TRBD1 might be the D (6 bases). This CDR3 region has 13 residues. The V end lost 10 bases, the J end lost 7 bases, and 19 bases lay between the germline ends. Germline V gives CDR1 MDHEN, CDR2 SYDVKM. The CDR3: CATQQGDNRGYTF. In nucleotides, the CDR3 is TGTGCCACTCAACAGGGTGATAACCGTGGCTACACCTTC.

V and J are TRBV27 and TRBJ1-2; D call uncertain. V was cut by 5 bases and J by 5 bases, with 15 bases left in between. Germline CDR1 and CDR2: MNHEY and SMNVEV (reference sequence). This CDR3 contains 14 residues. Written as DNA, the CDR3 is TGTGCCAGCAGTCCAAGTCTAGGGAGGTATGGCTACACCTTC. This gives the protein CASSPSLGRYGYTF.

This clone was detected once. The chain carries TRBV6-1 and TRBJ2-1, with 8 bases fitting TRBD1. The V segment lost 4 bases and the J segment 0 bases; nucleotides outside the gene matches: 14. The CDR3 is 19 residues long. The germline V gene has CDR1 MNHNS and CDR2 SASEGT. The CDR3 nucleotides are TGTGCCAGCAGTGGACCGGGGACAGGCCTTGACTTCTCCTACAATGAGCAGTTCTTC. Translating gives CASSGPGTGLDFSYNEQFF.

V is TRBV28 and J is TRBJ1-1; 7 nucleotides agree with TRBD1. The V segment lost 7 bases and the J segment 8 bases; nucleotides outside the gene matches: 16. This CDR3 contains 15 residues. Germline CDR1 MDHEN, CDR2 SYDVKM. The CDR3 spells CASTSSGQAKREAFF. In DNA, the CDR3 is TGTGCCAGCACCTCCTCCGGACAGGCAAAAAGGGAAGCTTTCTTT.

CDR3 nucleotide sequence: TGCGCCAGCAGCCAAGATAGGGCGGGGGACACTGAAGCTTTCTTT. Translating gives CASSQDRAGDTEAFF. This chain uses TRBV4-3 with TRBJ1-1; a possible D gene is TRBD1 (5 bases). The germline V gene has CDR1 LGHNA and CDR2 YSLEER. V lost 0 bases to trimming and J lost 3 bases, with 11 bases between them. This CDR3 contains 15 residues.

The chain employs TRBV18 and TRBJ1-1, with 8 nucleotides matching TRBD1. The germline gives CDR1 KGHSH, CDR2 LQKENI. V lost 7 bases, J lost 2 bases, and 3 bases stayed unmatched. There are 13 residues in the CDR3. The CDR3 is CASLTGDNTEAFF. The CDR3 DNA follows: TGTGCCAGCTTGACAGGGGATAACACTGAAGCTTTCTTT.

The chain couples TRBV28 to TRBJ2-7, with D possibly matching TRBD2 (6 bases). The V gene's germline CDR1 is MDHEN and CDR2 SYDVKM. The CDR3 runs to 12 residues. DNA for the CDR3: TGTGCTTCACTTACTTCGGGAGAGGAGCAGTACTTC. Encoded protein: CASLTSGEEQYF. The whole variable domain, filled in from reference TRBV28 and TRBJ2-7, reads DVKVTQSSRYLVKRTGEKVFLECVQDMDHENMFWYRQDPGLGLRLIYFSYDVKMKEKGDIPEGYSVSREKKERFSLILESASTNQTSMYLCASLTSGEEQYFGPGTRLTVT.

This clone was counted once. The J gene is TRBJ2-5, the V gene TRBV11-2, with 10 bases identical to TRBD2. Per the germline V gene, CDR1 is SGHAT and CDR2 is FQNNGV. The J segment lost 0 bases and the V segment lost 1 base, leaving 2 bases of the junction unmatched. The CDR3 contains 16 residues. The CDR3 loop is CASSLGLAGDQETQYF. The CDR3 coding sequence is TGTGCCAGCAGCTTAGGGCTAGCGGGGGACCAAGAGACCCAGTACTTC.

The rearrangement uses TRBV9 and TRBJ1-2, with D possibly being TRBD1 (6 bases). Germline V gene sequence: CDR1 SGDLS, CDR2 YYNGEE. V was shortened by 0 bases and J by 0 bases, with 12 bases between the two germline ends. The CDR3 length is 16 residues. The CDR3 nucleotides are TGTGCCAGCAGCGTAGATTTGACAGGTGCTAACTATGGCTACACCTTC. Translation gives CASSVDLTGANYGYTF.

The chain has TRBV4-1 and TRBJ2-5, with D perhaps TRBD2 (5 bases). Trimming took 0 bases from V and 5 from J, leaving 10 bases between them. The CDR3 spans 14 residues. Per germline, CDR1 MGHRA and CDR2 YSYEKL. The CDR3 bases are TGCGCCAGCAGCCAAGATCCTCAGCGGGAGACCCAGTACTTC. Translated, it gives CASSQDPQRETQYF.

In this sample, this clone turned up a few times. The chain couples TRBV30 to TRBJ1-4; D unresolved. V was shortened by 1 base and J by 3 bases, with 6 bases between the two germline ends. The CDR3 sequence is 13 residues long. Germline V gene data show CDR1 as GTSNPN and CDR2 as SVGIG (reference sequence). The CDR3 reads CAWSAQSNEKLFF. The CDR3 DNA reads as TGTGCCTGGAGTGCCCAGTCTAATGAAAAACTGTTTTTT.

A few counts support this clone. This chain uses TRBV6-1 with TRBJ1-2; 9 positions match TRBD1. Germline V gives CDR1 MNHNS, CDR2 SASEGT. This CDR3 comprises 14 residues. V was pared by 7 bases and J by 7 bases, with 10 bases of the junction left unmatched. CDR3 in amino acids: CASTDVQGAVGYTF. The CDR3 DNA follows: TGTGCCAGCACCGATGTACAGGGGGCCGTTGGCTACACCTTC.

The chain has TRBV4-1 and TRBJ2-7; D possibly corresponds to TRBD1 (6 bases). Per germline, CDR1 MGHRA and CDR2 YSYEKL. Deletions cut 3 bases from V and 6 bases from J, with 12 bases between. The CDR3 runs to 13 residues. The CDR3 DNA follows: TGCGCCAGCAGCCAGGACAGTGAGGGCGAGCAGTACTTC. It codes for CASSQDSEGEQYF.

This chain joins TRBV29-1 and TRBJ2-5; TRBD1 might be the D (6 bases). Deletions cut 4 bases from V and 5 bases from J, with 26 bases between. Germline loops: CDR1 SQVTM, CDR2 ANQGSEA. This CDR3 is built from 17 residues. The chain's CDR3 is CSVGGAGAGYRGETQYF. The CDR3 DNA is TGCAGCGTTGGGGGTGCAGGGGCTGGGTATAGAGGCGAGACCCAGTACTTC.

The chain is built from TRBV25-1 and TRBJ2-2; D not resolved. Germline lookup yields CDR1 MGHDK and CDR2 SYGVNS. V was cut by 3 bases and J by 6 bases, with 11 bases left in between. The CDR3 length is 14 residues. CDR3 region: CASSENLRSGELFF. CDR3 nucleotides: TGTGCCAGCAGTGAGAATTTGAGGTCCGGGGAGCTGTTTTTT.

This clone turned up a few times. The chain links TRBV19 to TRBJ2-4; the D gene is possibly TRBD1 (7 bases). Germline V gene data show CDR1 as LNHDA and CDR2 as SQIVND (reference sequence). CDR3 length: 15 residues. Trimming removed 3 bases from V and 8 bases from J, with 17 bases in between. CDR3 nucleotides: TGTGCCAGTAGTATTAAGAGGAGGGGGCGAGACATTCAGTACTTC. Translation: CASSIKRRGRDIQYF.

This rearrangement joins TRBV6-5 to TRBJ1-6; tentative D call: TRBD1 (6 bases). Germline V gene sequence: CDR1 MNHEY, CDR2 SVGAGI. Between the trimmed V and J ends, which lost 0 bases and 8 bases, there was a span of 11 bases. The CDR3 has 15 residues. The CDR3 DNA is TGTGCCAGCAGTTACTCTGGGCCAGGGGATTCACCCCTCCACTTT. Encoded protein: CASSYSGPGDSPLHF.

The chain recombines TRBV27 with TRBJ1-5, with 8 bases matching TRBD1. The CDR3 is made up of 18 amino acids. Germline assignment: CDR1 MNHEY and CDR2 SMNVEV (reference sequence). J lost 7 bases, V lost 1 base, and 15 bases had no gene match. CDR3 sequence (DNA): TGTGCCAGCAGTTTATTCTTTTCGGACAGGGAAAGGGGCCAGCCCCAGCATTTT. Its translation is CASSLFFSDRERGQPQHF.

The sample holds one count of this clone. The J gene is TRBJ2-7, the V gene TRBV29-1, with a weak D call TRBD1 (6 bases). Germline CDR1 reads SQVTM; CDR2 reads ANQGSEA. The CDR3 extends over 12 amino acids. The V end lost 4 bases, the J end lost 3 bases, and 10 bases lay between the germline ends. The CDR3 DNA is TGCAGCGTTGGAGGGGACAACTACGAGCAGTACTTC. It translates to CSVGGDNYEQYF.

This chain links TRBV30 with TRBJ1-1; perhaps TRBD1 as D (5 bases). Trimming pared 6 bases from V and 0 bases from J, leaving 11 bases between. The CDR3 runs to 13 residues. CDR1 and CDR2 (germline): GTSNPN, SVGIG (reference sequence). The CDR3 nucleotides are TGTGCCTGTGAACAGGTCATGAACACTGAAGCTTTCTTT. Residues: CACEQVMNTEAFF.

This clone has only a few counts. This chain links TRBV7-9 with TRBJ1-4, with D unclear. CDR3 length: 15 amino acids. Germline V gives CDR1 SEHNR, CDR2 FQNEAQ (reference sequence). Trimming cost V 8 bases and J 3 bases, with 16 bases left between them. This chain's CDR3 is CASAPREAANEKLFF. CDR3 sequence (DNA): TGTGCCAGCGCCCCCCGGGAGGCGGCTAATGAAAAACTGTTTTTT.

The CDR3 reads CASRRGLTNNQPQHF. In DNA form, the CDR3 reads TGTGCCAGCAGGAGGGGGCTGACAAACAATCAGCCCCAGCATTTT. The chain combines TRBV5-8 with TRBJ1-5, with TRBD1 identical over 7 bases. CDR3 length: 15 residues. The V gene's germline CDR1 is SGHTS and CDR2 YDEGEE. J was trimmed by 3 bases and V by 5 bases; bases with no gene match: 8.

The CDR3 bases are TGTGCCAGCAGCCGACAGGGAAACTATGGCTACACCTTC. It encodes CASSRQGNYGYTF. This sequence joins TRBV13 and TRBJ1-2, with 7 bases lining up with TRBD1. The CDR3 spans 13 residues. Germline V gene sequence: CDR1 PRHDT, CDR2 FYEKMQ (reference sequence). Trimming cost V 5 bases and J 2 bases; bases outside gene matches: 2. Based on the CDR3 plus reference TRBV13 and TRBJ1-2, the full variable domain is AAGVIQSPRHLIKEKRETATLKCYPIPRHDTVYWYQQGPGQDPQFLISFYEKMQSDKGSIPDRFSAQQFSDYHSELNMSSLELGDSALYFCASSRQGNYGYTFGSGTRLTVV.

CDR3 nucleotides: TGTGCCAGCAGTTTATGGGGTAGGAGGGACACTGAAGCTTTCTTT. This gives the protein CASSLWGRRDTEAFF. The chain couples TRBV27 to TRBJ1-1, with D unclear. Germline CDR1 and CDR2: MNHEY and SMNVEV (reference sequence). The V gene lost 1 base and the J gene lost 3 bases, with 12 bases spanning the gap. The CDR3 extends over 15 amino acids.

In nucleotides, the CDR3 is TGTGCCAGCAGTTTAGGGACAGCGTACGGTTCACCCCTCCACTTT. Translation: CASSLGTAYGSPLHF. This chain uses TRBV27 with TRBJ1-6; 7 bases are shared with TRBD1. V shed 2 bases, J shed 9 bases, and the junction held 7 bases outside the gene matches. CDR1 is MNHEY and CDR2 is SMNVEV in the germline V gene (reference sequence). The length of the CDR3 is 15 residues.

The V and J genes are TRBV6-6 and TRBJ2-1, with 9 bases matching TRBD1. The germline CDR1 and CDR2 sequences are MNHNY and SVGAGI (reference sequence). The CDR3 length is 16 residues. V gave up 4 bases and J gave up 0 bases; unmatched junction bases: 4. The DNA for the CDR3 is TGTGCCAGCAGTTCCCTGGACAGGGGCTCCTACAATGAGCAGTTCTTC. This codes for CASSSLDRGSYNEQFF.

This clone appeared a few times. The chain carries TRBV9 and TRBJ1-1; maybe TRBD1 (5 bases). This CDR3 comprises 17 residues. CDR1 is SGDLS and CDR2 is YYNGEE in the germline V gene. The V end lost 3 bases, the J end lost 0 bases, and 18 bases lay between the germline ends. This chain's CDR3 is CASSAPRAGLLNTEAFF. In nucleotides, the CDR3 is TGTGCCAGCAGCGCCCCCCGAGCAGGGCTTTTGAACACTGAAGCTTTCTTT.

The CDR3 sequence is CASSLGLPRGGYEQYF. CDR3 in DNA: TGTGCCAGCAGCTTAGGATTGCCTAGGGGGGGCTACGAGCAGTACTTC. The chain joins TRBV7-3 to TRBJ2-7, with D tentatively TRBD2 (7 bases). The CDR3 has 16 residues. With 2 bases removed from V and 3 bases from J, the gap between germline ends came to 17 bases. Germline CDR1 reads SGHTA; CDR2 reads FQGTGA.